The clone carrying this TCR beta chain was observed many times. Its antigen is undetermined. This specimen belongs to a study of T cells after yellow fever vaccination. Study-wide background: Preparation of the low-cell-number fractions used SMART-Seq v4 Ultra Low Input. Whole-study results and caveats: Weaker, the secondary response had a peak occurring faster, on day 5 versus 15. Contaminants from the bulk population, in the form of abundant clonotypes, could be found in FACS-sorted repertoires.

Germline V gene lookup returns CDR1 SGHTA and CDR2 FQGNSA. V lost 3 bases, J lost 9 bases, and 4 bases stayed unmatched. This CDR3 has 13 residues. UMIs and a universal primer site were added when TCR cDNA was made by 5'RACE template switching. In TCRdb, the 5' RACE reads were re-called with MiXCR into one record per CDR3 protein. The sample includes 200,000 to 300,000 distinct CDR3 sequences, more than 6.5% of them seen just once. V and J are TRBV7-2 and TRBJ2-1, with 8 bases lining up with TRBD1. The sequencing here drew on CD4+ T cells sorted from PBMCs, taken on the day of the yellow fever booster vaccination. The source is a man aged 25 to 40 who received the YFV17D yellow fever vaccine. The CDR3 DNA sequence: TGTGCCAGCAGCTTGGGGACAGGCATTGAGCAGTTCTTC. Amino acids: CASSLGTGIEQFF.